This passage covers 31 T cell receptor beta chains from one sample sequenced in a study of cytomegalovirus exposure and HLA in healthy donors. The assay was immunoSEQ multiplex PCR, and TCRdb's table has in-frame clones only and misses some. The sample consists of some 60,000 clones, approximately 96% of them appearing once. Sequenced: PBMCs. Receptor source: a man aged 18 to 29 in good health and CMV-seronegative.

The CDR3 reads CASSLTGQGARYGYTF. CDR3 nucleotides: TGTGCCAGCAGTTTAACGGGACAGGGGGCTCGGTATGGCTACACCTTC. This sequence joins TRBV27 and TRBJ1-2, with TRBD1 matching 12 bases. The CDR3 runs to 16 residues. The germline gives CDR1 MNHEY, CDR2 SMNVEV (reference sequence). V lost 2 bases, J lost 5 bases, and 6 bases stayed unmatched.

This chain uses TRBV30 with TRBJ2-6; 7 positions agree with TRBD1. CDR1 GTSNPN and CDR2 SVGIG come from the germline V gene (reference sequence). The V and J ends lost 0 bases and 2 bases, in that order; junction bases with no gene match: 1. CDR3 size: 15 residues. This CDR3 reads CAWSVGTAGANVLTF. CDR3 nucleotide sequence: TGTGCCTGGAGTGTAGGGACAGCTGGGGCCAACGTCCTGACTTTC.

CDR3 amino acids: CASSSGENIQYF. DNA for the CDR3: TGTGCCAGCAGCTCGGGGGAAAACATTCAGTACTTC. This sequence joins TRBV7-2 and TRBJ2-4; D might be TRBD2 (6 bases). The germline V and J ends were trimmed by 4 bases and 5 bases, with 6 bases remaining between them. CDR1 SGHTA and CDR2 FQGNSA come from the germline V gene. The CDR3 has 12 residues. Variable domain in full (rest from reference TRBV7-2 and TRBJ2-4): GAGVSQSPSNKVTEKGKDVELRCDPISGHTALYWYRQSLGQGLEFLIYFQGNSAPDKSGLPSDRFSAERTGGSVSTLTIQRTQQEDSAVYLCASSSGENIQYFGAGTRLSVL.

V and J are TRBV27 and TRBJ2-3; 13 bases map to TRBD2. CDR3 size: 19 residues. Germline V gene sequence: CDR1 MNHEY, CDR2 SMNVEV (reference sequence). The J segment lost 1 base and the V segment lost 5 bases, leaving 12 bases of the junction unmatched. For the CDR3, the DNA is TGTGCCAGCAGTCCGCAGTCACTAGCGGGAGGGGTGGGCACAGATACGCAGTATTTT. It specifies CASSPQSLAGGVGTDTQYF.

The gene calls are TRBV7-6 and TRBJ2-7, with 10 bases identical to TRBD2. This CDR3 region has 15 residues. The trim removed 6 bases at V and 1 base at J, leaving 6 bases unmatched. Germline V CDR1 and CDR2: SGHVS, FNYEAQ. For the CDR3, the DNA is TGTGCCAGCAGGCCCATAGCGGGAGGTTCCTACGAGCAGTACTTC. The encoded protein is CASRPIAGGSYEQYF.

CDR3 residues: CAWSEIAVGTDTQYF. As DNA, the CDR3 is TGTGCCTGGAGTGAAATAGCTGTGGGCACAGATACGCAGTATTTT. The chain recombines TRBV30 with TRBJ2-3; D gene ambiguous. With 1 base removed from V and 1 base from J, the gap between germline ends came to 12 bases. Germline V gene sequence: CDR1 GTSNPN, CDR2 SVGIG (reference sequence). This CDR3 spans 15 amino acids.

The chain has TRBV7-9 and TRBJ1-2; D ambiguous. Germline CDR1 and CDR2: SEHNR and FQNEAQ (reference sequence). V was trimmed by 1 base and J by 8 bases, leaving 11 bases between them. The CDR3 is made up of 13 amino acids. CDR3 DNA: TGTGCCAGCAGCTTAGGCGGACTTCGCGGCTACACCTTC. It is translated as CASSLGGLRGYTF.

This clone was observed a few times. V usage is TRBV5-1 and J usage is TRBJ1-2; 7 bases are a match to TRBD1. Trimming cost V 4 bases and J 4 bases; bases outside gene matches: 4. Germline assignment: CDR1 SGHRS and CDR2 YFSETQ. The length of the CDR3 is 13 residues. In DNA form, the CDR3 reads TGCGCCAGCAGCCGGGACAGCTCCTATGGCTACACCTTC. Translated, it gives CASSRDSSYGYTF.

The chain carries TRBV7-2 and TRBJ2-5; D is unclear. Trimming left V 3 bases short and J 7 bases short, with 6 bases between. The CDR3 extends over 11 amino acids. Germline lookup yields CDR1 SGHTA and CDR2 FQGNSA. The CDR3 bases are TGTGCCAGCAGCTTCGTGTGGACCCAGTACTTC. Translation: CASSFVWTQYF.

The rearrangement links TRBV30 to TRBJ2-3; 10 bases are a match to TRBD2. The CDR3 is 15 amino acids. Germline trimming cut 2 bases from V and 1 base from J; bases unmatched to any gene: 3. Germline V gene sequence: CDR1 GTSNPN, CDR2 SVGIG (reference sequence). The CDR3 nucleotides read TGTGCCTGGAGTCCAGGGACTAGCGGCACAGATACGCAGTATTTT. Translation: CAWSPGTSGTDTQYF. Looking up the rest from reference TRBV30 and TRBJ2-3 gives the full variable domain: SQTIHQWPATLVQPVGSPLSLECTVEGTSNPNLYWYRQAAGRGLQLLFYSVGIGQISSEVPQNLSASRPQDRQFILSSKKLLLSDSGFYLCAWSPGTSGTDTQYFGPGTRLTVL.

The V gene is TRBV11-2, the J gene TRBJ1-3, with D unresolved. The CDR3 length is 13 residues. Trimming cost V 1 base and J 7 bases, with 8 bases left between them. Germline V CDR1 and CDR2: SGHAT, FQNNGV. CDR3 bases: TGTGCCAGCAGCTTAGCCTTGGAGAACACCATATATTTT. Residues: CASSLALENTIYF. Variable domain in full (rest from reference TRBV11-2 and TRBJ1-3): EAGVAQSPRYKIIEKRQSVAFWCNPISGHATLYWYQQILGQGPKLLIQFQNNGVVDDSQLPKDRFSAERLKGVDSTLKIQPAKLEDSAVYLCASSLALENTIYFGEGSWLTVV.

The chain uses TRBV30 and TRBJ2-7, with TRBD1 identical over 7 bases. The CDR3 contains 13 residues. Germline loops: CDR1 GTSNPN, CDR2 SVGIG (reference sequence). Unmatched junction bases numbered 7, after V lost 2 bases and J lost 6 bases. This chain's CDR3 is CAWSPGGASEQYF. The DNA for the CDR3 is TGTGCCTGGAGTCCAGGGGGAGCTAGCGAGCAGTACTTC.

This clone appeared once. The rearrangement joins TRBV11-2 to TRBJ2-7, with 9 bases fitting TRBD1. The CDR3 has 16 amino acids. With V trimmed by 4 bases and J by 2 bases, 9 bases remained unmatched. The germline V gene encodes CDR1 SGHAT and CDR2 FQNNGV. CDR3 bases: TGTGCCAGCAGCTGGGCCGGGACAGGGTTCCCCTACGAGCAGTACTTC. This encodes CASSWAGTGFPYEQYF.

The J gene is TRBJ2-1, the V gene TRBV28, with D hard to call. V was shortened by 3 bases and J by 5 bases, with 8 bases between the two germline ends. The CDR3 loop spans 13 amino acids. Germline-derived CDR1 and CDR2 are MDHEN and SYDVKM. In DNA form, the CDR3 reads TGTGCCAGCAGTTTGAACAGAGACAATGAGCAGTTCTTC. Encoded protein: CASSLNRDNEQFF.

The genes are TRBV28 and TRBJ2-5, with TRBD1 as a possible D gene (6 bases). The end of the DNA aligns better with TRBJ2-7, so the J call may be wrong. CDR3 size: 16 residues. Germline CDR1 MDHEN, CDR2 SYDVKM. The CDR3 here is CASSLWGAERGYEQYF. The DNA for the CDR3 is TGTGCCAGCAGTTTATGGGGGGCTGAAAGGGGCTACGAGCAGTACTTC.

V usage is TRBV4-2 and J usage is TRBJ2-7, with 9 bases aligning to TRBD2. CDR3 length equals 15 residues. Trimming took 3 bases from V and 6 from J; bases not matched to a gene: 9. The germline CDR1 and CDR2 sequences are LGHNA and YNFKEQ. The CDR3 DNA sequence: TGTGCCAGCAGCCACCTTAGCGGGAGCCCCTCCGAGCAGTACTTC. Translated: CASSHLSGSPSEQYF.

This chain links TRBV18 with TRBJ2-7; 8 bases agree with TRBD2. Losses at the gene ends were 2 bases for V and 3 bases for J; bases not matched to a gene: 3. There are 14 residues in the CDR3. The V gene's germline CDR1 is KGHSH and CDR2 LQKENI. The CDR3 spells CASSPSGLVYEQYF. CDR3 in DNA: TGTGCCAGCTCACCATCGGGACTAGTCTACGAGCAGTACTTC.

The chain recombines TRBV4-1 with TRBJ1-5; no clear D gene. The germline gives CDR1 MGHRA, CDR2 YSYEKL. Trimming took 6 bases from V and 0 from J, leaving 9 bases between them. CDR3 length: 14 residues. CDR3 region: CASSLSDSNQPQHF. The DNA of the CDR3 is TGCGCCAGCAGTCTCAGTGATAGCAATCAGCCCCAGCATTTT.

This sequence joins TRBV11-3 and TRBJ2-2; 9 nucleotides line up with TRBD1. V lost 5 bases and J lost 1; bases outside the gene matches: 8. CDR3 length equals 17 residues. Germline CDR1 and CDR2: SGHNT and YENEEA. The CDR3 protein is CASSPSVGQGNTGELFF. The CDR3 DNA is TGTGCCAGCAGCCCCTCAGTGGGACAGGGGAACACCGGGGAGCTGTTTTTT. The variable domain in full, completed from reference TRBV11-3 and TRBJ2-2, reads EAGVVQSPRYKIIEKKQPVAFWCNPISGHNTLYWYLQNLGQGPELLIRYENEEAVDDSQLPKDRFSAERLKGVDSTLKIQPAELGDSAVYLCASSPSVGQGNTGELFFGEGSRLTVL.

The gene calls are TRBV27 and TRBJ1-3; possible D gene TRBD1, 5 bases. Trimming took 2 bases from V and 0 from J, leaving 5 bases between them. The CDR3 spans 14 residues. Germline V CDR1 and CDR2: MNHEY, SMNVEV (reference sequence). CDR3 coding DNA: TGTGCCAGCAGTTTAAGGGGCTCTGGAAACACCATATATTTT. It yields the protein CASSLRGSGNTIYF.

The V gene is TRBV18, the J gene TRBJ2-3; 8 bases line up with TRBD1. Germline CDR1 and CDR2: KGHSH and LQKENI. V was pared by 0 bases and J by 4 bases, with 9 bases of the junction left unmatched. There are 17 residues in the CDR3. Written as DNA, the CDR3 is TGTGCCAGCTCACCACCTTGGCAGGACAGGGAAGCAGATACGCAGTATTTT. Translating gives CASSPPWQDREADTQYF.

CDR3 coding DNA: TGTGCCAGCAGCTTGTCCGGGACAGGGGTTAACCAGCCCCAGCATTTT. Protein sequence: CASSLSGTGVNQPQHF. This chain connects TRBV5-6 to TRBJ1-5, with 10 bases matching TRBD1. The germline CDR1 and CDR2 sequences are SGHDT and YYEEEE. The CDR3 is 16 amino acids. V shed 1 base and J 7 bases; nucleotides not matched to a gene: 8.

V is TRBV4-2 and J is TRBJ2-2; 10 nucleotides agree with TRBD2. Germline CDR1 reads LGHNA; CDR2 reads YNFKEQ. The CDR3 sequence is 19 residues long. Unmatched junction bases numbered 12, after V lost 0 bases and J lost 5 bases. The CDR3 loop reads CASSQELGASGSGTGELFF. The CDR3 bases are TGTGCCAGCAGCCAAGAGTTAGGCGCTAGCGGGAGTGGAACCGGGGAGCTGTTTTTT.

This chain uses TRBV10-1 with TRBJ2-3, with a weak D call TRBD2 (5 bases). CDR3 length equals 16 residues. Trimming left V 2 bases short and J 7 bases short, with 19 bases between. CDR1 WNHNN and CDR2 SYGVQD come from the germline V gene (reference sequence). CDR3 in DNA: TGCGCCAGCAGTGAGATAGGCCGCGGGTCCGCGAATACGCAGTATTTT. It specifies CASSEIGRGSANTQYF.

This clone was seen just once. The gene calls are TRBV28 and TRBJ1-1, with TRBD1 as a possible D gene (6 bases). The CDR3 is 13 amino acids. V lost 5 bases to trimming and J lost 8 bases, with 15 bases between them. Germline V gene lookup returns CDR1 MDHEN and CDR2 SYDVKM. The CDR3 spells CASSLRTDNEAFF. In DNA form, the CDR3 reads TGTGCCAGCAGTCTGCGGACAGACAACGAAGCTTTCTTT.

V gene TRBV14 combines with J gene TRBJ2-3; 8 bases map to TRBD2. Trimming removed 3 bases from V and 1 base from J; junction bases left unmatched: 6. In germline, CDR1 is SGHDN, CDR2 FVKESK. This CDR3 comprises 16 residues. CDR3 DNA sequence: TGTGCCAGCAGCCAGGGACTAGTGTTCGGCACAGATACGCAGTATTTT. Protein product: CASSQGLVFGTDTQYF.

The CDR3 protein is CASSPTGNTIYF. CDR3 DNA sequence: TGTGCCAGCAGCCCTACTGGAAACACCATATATTTT. The gene calls are TRBV7-2 and TRBJ1-3, with D unresolved. V lost 5 bases and J 2 bases, leaving 4 bases between the germline ends. The CDR3 has 12 amino acids. CDR1 is SGHTA and CDR2 is FQGNSA in the germline V gene.

CDR3 in amino acids: CASKGGRTPEGYTF. In nucleotides, the CDR3 is TGTGCCAGCAAAGGGGGCAGGACCCCAGAGGGCTACACCTTC. This chain links TRBV27 with TRBJ1-2; 7 bases agree with TRBD1. This CDR3 is 14 amino acids long. The V gene's germline CDR1 is MNHEY and CDR2 SMNVEV (reference sequence). V was pared by 7 bases and J by 8 bases, with 13 bases of the junction left unmatched.

V is TRBV7-6 and J is TRBJ2-1; D gene unclear. This CDR3 is built from 12 residues. The germline CDR1 and CDR2 sequences are SGHVS and FNYEAQ. Deletions cut 5 bases from V and 6 bases from J, with 8 bases between. The CDR3 nucleotides are TGTGCCAGCAGCATGGGCCCCAATGAGCAGTTCTTC. Amino acids: CASSMGPNEQFF.

The rearrangement joins TRBV7-9 to TRBJ2-5; D may be TRBD2 (5 bases). V was clipped by 5 bases and J by 5 bases, with 15 bases between them. The CDR3 consists of 14 residues. Germline-derived CDR1 and CDR2 are SEHNR and FQNEAQ (reference sequence). The CDR3 reads CASSPTASLETQYF. Here the CDR3 DNA reads TGTGCCAGCAGCCCCACTGCTAGCCTGGAGACCCAGTACTTC.

V is TRBV5-4 and J is TRBJ2-1; 9 bases agree with TRBD2. Germline trimming cut 4 bases from V and 7 bases from J; bases unmatched to any gene: 15. CDR3 length: 17 residues. Per germline, CDR1 SGHNT and CDR2 YYREEE (reference sequence). CDR3 in amino acids: CASSPRKGSGSSNEQFF. The CDR3 region has the DNA TGTGCCAGCAGCCCCAGGAAGGGTAGCGGGAGTTCGAATGAGCAGTTCTTC.